This T cell receptor (beta chain) was obtained from a study of vaccination and CD4 T cells after COVID-19. The treatment: approximately nine-day PBMC culture with coronavirus spike peptide pools or control peptides (ViraFEST assay). In regard to this clonotype: What it binds is unknown.

Sequenced with the Oncomine TCR Beta short-read assay was DNA taken from cultured CD4+ T cells. TCRdb reanalysed the PCR reads using MiXCR and keeps one entry per CDR3 protein. The top ten hold about an eighth of the sample, which has approximately 14,000 distinct CDR3 sequences, 50% to 55% seen once. V lost 6 bases and J lost 5, with 16 bases in between. The germline gives CDR1 SGHVS, CDR2 FQNEAQ. The CDR3 length is 15 residues. V is TRBV7-8 and J is TRBJ2-2; D may correspond to TRBD1 or TRBD2 (6 bases each). Material for sequencing was CD4+ T cells from blood, cultured in vitro. The receptor's source is a human donor who had recovered from COVID-19. The CDR3 DNA is TGTGCCAGCAGTTCGGGGGCGAGGGGAACCGGGGAGCTGTTTTTT. This encodes CASSSGARGTGELFF.